One and the same sample provided the 26 T cell receptor beta chains below, sequenced in a study of blood T cell repertoires in COVID-19. Using immunoSEQ multiplex PCR, the repertoire was profiled, and TCRdb retains in-frame clones only, with some absent. Here the sample spans 190,000 or so clones, 70% to 90% being singletons. Specimen: PBMCs or T cells enriched from blood (not recorded which). Receptors originate from a woman between 18 and 30 years old who had recovered from COVID-19.

The V call is TRBV6-5, the J call TRBJ1-6; D might be TRBD1 (6 bases). V lost 5 bases and J 7 bases, leaving 15 bases between the germline ends. CDR1 is MNHEY, CDR2 SVGAGI, per germline. CDR3 length: 15 amino acids. The CDR3 DNA reads TGTGCCAGCAGTAAGGGGGGGGTTGGAAATTCACCCCTCCACTTT. Its translation is CASSKGGVGNSPLHF.

V and J are TRBV27 and TRBJ1-2; unclear D gene. V lost 4 bases, J lost 8 bases, and 14 bases lay in between. Looked up from germline, CDR1 is MNHEY and CDR2 is SMNVEV (reference sequence). CDR3 size: 13 residues. The CDR3 nucleotides read TGTGCCAGCAGTTCGGGAGTTACCAGAGGCTACACCTTC. As protein: CASSSGVTRGYTF.

The chain combines TRBV30 with TRBJ2-3; a weak D match, TRBD2 (5 bases). Germline V gene lookup returns CDR1 GTSNPN and CDR2 SVGIG (reference sequence). Trimming left V 0 bases short and J 2 bases short, with 12 bases between. The CDR3 runs 15 residues. DNA for the CDR3: TGTGCCTGGAGTGTGGGCGGAGGATCCACAGATACGCAGTATTTT. This sequence encodes CAWSVGGGSTDTQYF.

This chain connects TRBV7-2 to TRBJ2-5, with TRBD2 identical over 9 bases. The CDR3 consists of 13 residues. CDR1 is SGHTA, CDR2 FQGNSA, per germline. The trim removed 3 bases at V and 4 bases at J, leaving 0 bases unmatched. This chain's CDR3 is CASSLRGGETQYF. The CDR3 bases are TGTGCCAGCAGCTTGCGGGGGGGAGAGACCCAGTACTTC.

The V and J genes are TRBV10-3 and TRBJ1-1, with 8 bases aligning to TRBD1. In germline, CDR1 is ENHRY, CDR2 SYGVKD. The V segment lost 7 bases and the J segment 5 bases; nucleotides outside the gene matches: 9. This CDR3 is built from 14 residues. The CDR3 DNA reads as TGTGCCATCACCTCCGGGACAGGTGAGACTGAAGCTTTCTTT. Its protein is CAITSGTGETEAFF.

The gene calls are TRBV7-2 and TRBJ2-3; TRBD2 aligns across 12 bases. The CDR3 length is 16 residues. The germline gives CDR1 SGHTA, CDR2 FQGNSA. After removal of 3 bases from V and 6 bases from J, the junction contained 7 bases not matched to a gene. DNA for the CDR3: TGTGCCAGCAGCTTCGGGACTAGCGGGTTCCTTGATACGCAGTATTTT. It encodes CASSFGTSGFLDTQYF.

The chain employs TRBV7-6 and TRBJ1-1, with TRBD1 matching 7 bases. The germline V gene encodes CDR1 SGHVS and CDR2 FNYEAQ. The V gene end was trimmed by 5 bases and the J gene end by 9 bases; junction bases not matched to a gene: 6. CDR3 length: 12 amino acids. The CDR3 sequence: CASSLDRDQAFF. Written as DNA, the CDR3 is TGTGCCAGCAGCCTTGACAGGGACCAAGCTTTCTTT. The variable domain in full, with the rest retrieved from reference TRBV7-6 and TRBJ1-1, is GAGVSQSPRYKVTKRGQDVALRCDPISGHVSLYWYRQALGQGPEFLTYFNYEAQQDKSGLPNDRFSAERPEGSISTLTIQRTEQRDSAMYRCASSLDRDQAFFGQGTRLTVV.

The chain combines TRBV3-1 (or the pseudogene TRBV3-2) with TRBJ2-7, with D possibly matching TRBD1 (5 bases). Looked up from germline, CDR1 is LGHDT and CDR2 is YNNKEL (reference sequence). The CDR3 is 15 residues long. Trimming took 1 base from V and 3 from J, leaving 13 bases between them. CDR3 residues: CASSQGGHSDYEQYF. The CDR3 region has the DNA TGTGCCAGCAGCCAAGGAGGACACTCAGACTACGAGCAGTACTTC.

This chain links TRBV5-1 with TRBJ2-3; 9 nucleotides align to TRBD2. The V and J ends lost 5 bases and 4 bases, in that order; junction bases with no gene match: 8. The CDR3 length is 15 residues. Germline V gene lookup returns CDR1 SGHRS and CDR2 YFSETQ. The CDR3 nucleotides are TGCGCCAGCAGTGTAGCGGGGGCTCTCCCAGATACGCAGTATTTT. Residues: CASSVAGALPDTQYF.

The V and J genes are TRBV9 and TRBJ1-6; no firm D call. The CDR3 loop spans 13 amino acids. Germline V gene data show CDR1 as SGDLS and CDR2 as YYNGEE. Trimming removed 2 bases from V and 4 bases from J, with 4 bases in between. This CDR3 is CASSVEYNSPLHF. The CDR3 nucleotides are TGTGCCAGCAGCGTGGAGTATAATTCACCCCTCCACTTT.

V usage is TRBV5-1 and J usage is TRBJ1-2, with 8 positions matching TRBD1. The CDR3 contains 13 residues. The germline V gene has CDR1 SGHRS and CDR2 YFSETQ. J lost 8 bases, V lost 2 bases, and 5 bases had no gene match. The CDR3 here is CASSFGTGAGYTF. CDR3 bases: TGCGCCAGCAGCTTCGGGACAGGAGCCGGCTACACCTTC. Together with reference TRBV5-1 and TRBJ1-2, the CDR3 gives the full variable domain: KAGVTQTPRYLIKTRGQQVTLSCSPISGHRSVSWYQQTPGQGLQFLFEYFSETQRNKGNFPGRFSGRQFSNSRSEMNVSTLELGDSALYLCASSFGTGAGYTFGSGTRLTVV.

This clone was detected a few times. The CDR3 DNA is TGTGCCAGCATGGAGGGGGCGGCCCAATACGAGCAGTACTTC. It translates to CASMEGAAQYEQYF. J is TRBJ2-7 and V is TRBV28; tentative D call: TRBD1 (7 bases). CDR1 is MDHEN and CDR2 is SYDVKM in the germline V gene. Deletions cut 7 bases from V and 4 bases from J, with 17 bases between. There are 14 residues in the CDR3. The full variable domain, its missing parts supplied by reference TRBV28 and TRBJ2-7, is DVKVTQSSRYLVKRTGEKVFLECVQDMDHENMFWYRQDPGLGLRLIYFSYDVKMKEKGDIPEGYSVSREKKERFSLILESASTNQTSMYLCASMEGAAQYEQYFGPGTRLTVT.

The CDR3 DNA is TGTGCCAGCAGCCGGGGGGCTGAAGCTTTCTTT. Translating gives CASSRGAEAFF. V gene TRBV3-1 (or the pseudogene TRBV3-2) combines with J gene TRBJ1-1; possible D gene TRBD1, 5 bases. The CDR3 runs to 11 residues. The V gene's germline CDR1 is LGHDT and CDR2 YNNKEL (reference sequence). V gave up 4 bases and J gave up 6 bases, with 6 bases separating them.

The chain has TRBV2 and TRBJ1-1; 8 nucleotides align to TRBD1. J was trimmed by 1 base and V by 6 bases; bases with no gene match: 4. The CDR3 is 14 amino acids. Germline-derived CDR1 and CDR2 are SNHLY and FYNNEI. CDR3 sequence: CASRAGGANTEAFF. CDR3 DNA sequence: TGTGCCAGCAGGGCAGGGGGCGCGAACACTGAAGCTTTCTTT.

This chain connects TRBV5-1 to TRBJ2-5, with D uncertain. In germline, CDR1 is SGHRS, CDR2 YFSETQ. The V gene lost 0 bases and the J gene lost 4 bases, with 7 bases spanning the gap. The CDR3 is 13 residues long. DNA of the CDR3: TGCGCCAGCAGCTTGGCACGGTTAGAGACCCAGTACTTC. Its translation: CASSLARLETQYF.

The gene calls are TRBV5-4 and TRBJ1-1; no clear D. Germline V lookup: CDR1 SGHNT, CDR2 YYREEE (reference sequence). V was clipped by 4 bases and J by 8 bases, with 12 bases between them. The length of the CDR3 is 12 residues. The CDR3 reads CASSREGPEAFF. In nucleotides, the CDR3 is TGTGCCAGCAGCCGGGAGGGCCCAGAAGCTTTCTTT.

This chain connects TRBV23-1 to TRBJ1-5, with TRBD1 matching over 7 bases. TRBV23-1 is designated an ORF whose function remains uncertain. With V trimmed by 2 bases and J by 2 bases, 3 bases remained unmatched. The CDR3 has 15 amino acids. The CDR3 reads CASSQHRGGNQPQHF. In DNA form, the CDR3 reads TGCGCCAGCAGTCAACACAGGGGCGGCAATCAGCCCCAGCATTTT.

J is TRBJ2-2 and V is TRBV4-1; perhaps TRBD1 as D (6 bases). The V end was cut by 4 bases, the J end by 5 bases, with 20 bases between. Germline assignment: CDR1 MGHRA and CDR2 YSYEKL. This CDR3 is 17 amino acids long. The CDR3 reads CASSPGTSKVGTGELFF. The DNA of the CDR3 is TGCGCCAGCAGCCCCGGGACAAGCAAGGTAGGGACCGGGGAGCTGTTTTTT.

The V call is TRBV7-9, the J call TRBJ2-4; tentative D call: TRBD2 (5 bases). CDR3 length equals 16 residues. V was clipped by 3 bases and J by 0 bases, with 12 bases between them. The germline gives CDR1 SEHNR, CDR2 FQNEAQ (reference sequence). The CDR3 coding sequence is TGTGCCAGCAGCTTCCCGACTATGGAAGCCAAAAACATTCAGTACTTC. Amino acids: CASSFPTMEAKNIQYF.

The rearrangement uses TRBV11-3 and TRBJ2-5, with TRBD1 as a possible D gene (6 bases). V was shortened by 4 bases and J by 3 bases, with 12 bases between the two germline ends. In germline, CDR1 is SGHNT, CDR2 YENEEA. CDR3 length: 14 residues. The CDR3 coding sequence is TGTGCCAGCAGCTACGGCCAGGGGAAAGAGACCCAGTACTTC. Amino acids: CASSYGQGKETQYF.

The chain has TRBV9 and TRBJ2-6, with D perhaps matching TRBD2 (5 bases). V lost 5 bases to trimming and J lost 0 bases, with 9 bases between them. The CDR3 runs 15 residues. Germline CDR1 SGDLS, CDR2 YYNGEE. CDR3 coding DNA: TGTGCCAGCAGATCCCGGGACTCTGGGGCCAACGTCCTGACTTTC. Its protein is CASRSRDSGANVLTF.

The V gene is TRBV28, the J gene TRBJ1-2; no clear D gene. This CDR3 comprises 14 residues. V lost 7 bases and J 5 bases, leaving 17 bases between the germline ends. Per germline, CDR1 MDHEN and CDR2 SYDVKM. Here the CDR3 DNA reads TGTGCCAGCACCCCCCTACGAGAAATTTATGGCTACACCTTC. Its translation is CASTPLREIYGYTF.

The V and J genes are TRBV2 and TRBJ1-2; no firm D call. Germline V lookup: CDR1 SNHLY, CDR2 FYNNEI. This CDR3 spans 16 amino acids. The V end was cut by 7 bases, the J end by 8 bases, with 26 bases between. The CDR3 sequence is CASIARIRRLSWGYTF. CDR3 bases: TGTGCCAGCATTGCCAGGATAAGACGGCTATCGTGGGGCTACACCTTC. Drawing the rest from reference TRBV2 and TRBJ1-2, the complete variable domain is EPEVTQTPSHQVTQMGQEVILRCVPISNHLYFYWYRQILGQKVEFLVSFYNNEISEKSEIFDDQFSVERPDGSNFTLKIRSTKLEDSAMYFCASIARIRRLSWGYTFGSGTRLTVV.

The chain has TRBV7-9 and TRBJ1-2; D may be TRBD1 (5 bases). The CDR3 covers 14 residues. The V and J ends lost 5 bases and 4 bases respectively, with 14 bases between them. Germline V lookup: CDR1 SEHNR, CDR2 FQNEAQ (reference sequence). The CDR3 nucleotides read TGTGCCAGCAGCCCCGCGGGGCAGACCTATGGCTACACCTTC. Translation: CASSPAGQTYGYTF.

V gene TRBV4-2 combines with J gene TRBJ2-5, with TRBD2 matching 13 bases. From germline, CDR1 is LGHNA and CDR2 YNFKEQ. Trimming cost V 4 bases and J 5 bases; bases outside gene matches: 10. CDR3 size: 17 residues. CDR3: CASSRGTSGVTRETQYF. In nucleotides, the CDR3 is TGTGCCAGCAGCCGCGGGACTAGCGGGGTCACTCGGGAGACCCAGTACTTC.

The rearrangement uses TRBV5-6 and TRBJ2-3; maybe TRBD1 (6 bases). The CDR3 has 16 amino acids. Germline CDR1 is SGHDT and CDR2 is YYEEEE. Deletions cut 2 bases from V and 6 bases from J, with 19 bases between. Here the CDR3 reads CASSFGGTLVIDTQYF. CDR3 coding DNA: TGTGCCAGCAGCTTTGGTGGGACACTTGTGATTGATACGCAGTATTTT.